The 11 T cell receptor beta chains below all came from one sample that was sequenced in a study of T cell clonality in common variable immunodeficiency. Repertoires were generated with immunoSEQ multiplex PCR, while TCRdb's copy carries only in-frame clones and drops some. The sample is made up of approximately 44,000 clones, none counted only once. The specimen was peripheral blood mononuclear cells. The receptors were gathered from a person aged 18 to 69 in good health.

This clone was seen ten or more times. One end of the junction does not line up with germline, which may come from a read error. CDR3 region: CVSSLSTGLGAFF. The sequenced part of the CDR3 DNA is TGCGTCAGCAGCTTGTCAACAGGGCTGGGA. The V and J genes are TRBV5-1 and TRBJ1-1, with D perhaps matching TRBD1 (6 bases). The sequence runs out 3 residues before the end of the CDR3; the remainder is reconstructed from the germline J gene. This CDR3 is 13 amino acids long. Germline V gives CDR1 SGHRS, CDR2 YFSETQ.

Ten or more counts support this clone. With the read ending 3 residues before the CDR3 end, the germline J gene is used to fill in that end. This rearrangement joins TRBV4-2 to TRBJ2-7; possible D gene TRBD1, 5 bases. The CDR3 is 13 amino acids. V was shortened by 4 bases and J by 6 bases, with 13 bases between the two germline ends. CDR1 and CDR2 from the germline V gene are LGHNA and YNFKEQ. The part of the CDR3 DNA that was read is TGTGCCAGCAGCCGGTCCAGGGAAGGCGAG. Translated, it gives CASSRSREGE. The full CDR3 is CASSRSREGEQYF.

This clone was seen a few times. The read finishes 3 residues shy of the CDR3 end, and the germline J gene is used to complete it. The chain recombines TRBV7-9 with TRBJ1-2; the D gene is possibly TRBD1 (5 bases). V was trimmed by 8 bases and J by 7 bases, leaving 14 bases between them. The CDR3 sequence is 12 residues long. Germline lookup yields CDR1 SEHNR and CDR2 FQNEAQ (reference sequence). CDR3 sequence reads: CASGHRGGGYTF. The sequenced part of the CDR3 DNA is TGTGCCAGCGGCCATCGCGGGGGTGGC.

This clone was counted many times. The read terminates 3 residues before the CDR3 end, so the remaining end is supplied by the germline J gene. V and J are TRBV11-3 and TRBJ2-5; a weak D match, TRBD2 (6 bases). Deletions cut 7 bases from V and 2 bases from J, with 17 bases between. Looked up from germline, CDR1 is SGHNT and CDR2 is YENEEA. The CDR3 covers 15 residues. CDR3 sequence: CASTLGRRGQETQYF. The CDR3 DNA, read in part, is TGTGCCAGCACCCTAGGGAGGAGGGGACAAGAGACC.

This clone appeared many times. The read gets to within 3 residues of the CDR3 end, and the germline J gene fills in the rest. The chain employs TRBV20-1 and TRBJ1-3; 7 nucleotides agree with TRBD1. The CDR3 is made up of 14 amino acids. V shed 6 bases and J 2 bases; nucleotides not matched to a gene: 7. Per germline, CDR1 DFQATT and CDR2 SNEGSKA (reference sequence). This chain's CDR3 is CSATTGEPGNTIYF. The CDR3 bases that were read are TGCAGTGCAACAACAGGGGAACCTGGAAACACC.

This clone was seen at least ten times. The missing CDR3 end, 3 residues past where the read stops, is filled in from the germline J gene. The sample holds other DNA sequences that translate to the same CDR3. The chain uses TRBV14 and TRBJ2-7; D perhaps matches TRBD2 (6 bases). The V and J ends lost 1 base and 2 bases respectively, with 9 bases between them. The length of the CDR3 is 14 residues. CDR1 and CDR2 (germline): SGHDN, FVKESK. The CDR3 DNA, read in part, is TGTGCCAGCAGCCAAGTCTCGGGGGCCTACGAG. This encodes CASSQVSGAYE. The whole CDR3 reads CASSQVSGAYEQYF.

This clone was observed at least ten times. The CDR3 goes on 3 residues after the read ends, and that part is filled in from the germline J gene. V is TRBV19 and J is TRBJ1-1; possible D gene TRBD1, 6 bases. Trimming pared 7 bases from V and 1 base from J, leaving 10 bases between. Per germline, CDR1 LNHDA and CDR2 SQIVND (reference sequence). CDR3 length: 13 amino acids. The covered CDR3 bases are TGTGCCAGTAAGAGGGGGTCGAACACTGAA. This translates into CASKRGSNTE. The complete CDR3 sequence is CASKRGSNTEAFF.

Many counts were recorded for this clone. The read ends 3 residues shy of where the CDR3 ends; the end is completed using the germline J gene. V gene TRBV18 combines with J gene TRBJ2-2, with 7 bases matching TRBD1. This CDR3 is 16 amino acids long. The germline CDR1 and CDR2 sequences are KGHSH and LQKENI. J lost 3 bases, V lost 1 base, and 5 bases had no gene match. The sequenced CDR3 bases are TGTGCCAGCTCACCACGGACAGGACGCGACACCGGGGAG. Its protein is CASSPRTGRDTGE. The full CDR3 is CASSPRTGRDTGELFF. Full variable domain (remainder filled in from reference TRBV18 and TRBJ2-2): NAGVMQNPRHLVRRRGQEARLRCSPMKGHSHVYWYRQLPEEGLKFMVYLQKENIIDESGMPKERFSAEFPKEGPSILRIQQVVRGDSAAYFCASSPRTGRDTGELFFGEGSRLTVL.

This clone was recorded many times. The CDR3 end lies 3 residues beyond the end of the read and is filled in from the germline J gene. The chain employs TRBV7-9 and TRBJ1-4; TRBD1 might be the D (6 bases). The CDR3 is 14 amino acids. V lost 5 bases, J lost 7 bases, and 14 bases lay in between. CDR1 and CDR2 from the germline V gene are SEHNR and FQNEAQ (reference sequence). The CDR3 here is CASSPQQGSEKLFF. The part of the CDR3 DNA that was read is TGTGCCAGCAGCCCACAACAGGGCTCTGAAAAA.

This clone occurred many times. From the germline J gene comes the end of the CDR3, since the read stops 3 residues before it. This chain connects TRBV7-2 to TRBJ2-7; perhaps TRBD2 as D (5 bases). The CDR3 totals 15 residues. CDR1 SGHTA and CDR2 FQGNSA come from the germline V gene. Trimming stripped 2 bases from V and 0 bases from J, with 11 bases between. The CDR3 loop is CASSLRGSSSYEQYF. CDR3 DNA, as far as it was read: TGTGCCAGCAGCTTACGAGGGTCCAGCTCCTACGAG.

In its sample, this clone was seen a few times. The CDR3 end falls 3 residues outside the read, so it is completed with the germline J gene. V is TRBV10-3 and J is TRBJ2-7; 8 nucleotides match TRBD1. Germline-derived CDR1 and CDR2 are ENHRY and SYGVKD. The CDR3 is made up of 15 amino acids. J lost 2 bases, V lost 8 bases, and 11 bases had no gene match. The sequenced CDR3 bases are TGTGCCATCTCGGCTGGACAGGGAAAGGCCTACGAG. It is translated as CAISAGQGKAYE. The whole CDR3 sequence is CAISAGQGKAYEQYF.